This T cell receptor (beta chain) was obtained from a study of T cells in Graves' hyperthyroidism and ophthalmopathy. Remarks on this clonotype: The target antigen is unknown.

The study's findings and limits: Most expanded thyroid clonotypes above 0.001 recurred in blood. The authors' 13 V-J model separated ophthalmopathy from stable hyperthyroidism.

V was clipped by 1 base and J by 7 bases, with 17 bases between them. This CDR3 spans 17 amino acids. CDR1 LGHNA and CDR2 YSLEER come from the germline V gene. Exclusion followed for patients with uncontrolled infection, other autoimmune disease, pregnancy or lactation. It was RNA transcripts that yielded the amplified TCR beta CDR3 regions. HTBI primers were used for first-round RT-PCR of the TCR CDR3. TCRdb ran MiXCR on the multiplex PCR reads and lists one entry per CDR3 protein. The data hold over 500,000 distinct CDR3 sequences, with approximately 48% observed a single time. This sequence originates from an adult woman with Graves' disease, either hyperthyroidism or ophthalmopathy (not recorded which). The source material was peripheral blood or thyroid tissue (not recorded which). V usage is TRBV4-3 and J usage is TRBJ1-6; perhaps TRBD1 as D (5 bases). CDR3 sequence reads: CASSQAVGGYRNSPLHF. The CDR3 DNA reads as TGCGCCAGCAGCCAAGCCGTTGGGGGGTACCGAAATTCACCCCTCCACTTT.